This T cell receptor beta chain is from a study of T-cell memory formation after mild COVID-19. Broader study findings: Contracting clones from day 15 to 85 showed balanced CD4/CD8; later expanders favored CD4+. Chiefly within CM and EM were the contracting CD4+ clones; CD8+ ones were within EMRA.

This clonotype was counted a few times. Its antigen is unknown. Via MiXCR, TCRdb re-called the 5' RACE reads, giving one row per CDR3 protein. The table lists 150,000 to 200,000 distinct CDR3 sequences, about 9.9% of them singletons, with about 3.5% in the top ten. The sample was PBMCs or a T cell subset sorted from them (not recorded which). The receptor was isolated from a man younger than 35 who had mild COVID-19 (a few samples of this study predate the infection). Cell type and time point are not known.

The CDR3 sequence is CASSLHGLNRNSPLHF. CDR3 bases: TGTGCCAGCAGCCTTCACGGTTTGAACCGTAATTCACCCCTCCACTTT. The V gene is TRBV5-4, the J gene TRBJ1-6, with unresolved D. The CDR3 is 16 residues long. In germline, CDR1 is SGHNT, CDR2 YYREEE (reference sequence). Trimming left V 4 bases short and J 6 bases short, with 17 bases between.